These T cell receptor beta chains were read from a single sample in a study of cytotoxic CD8 clonotypes in ibrutinib-treated CLL. The data were produced by immunoSEQ multiplex PCR, yet TCRdb's version contains in-frame clones alone and is incomplete. In the table there are a few hundred thousand clones, under 75% of which are singletons. Sequenced here: PBMCs, sampled after 24 months of ibrutinib treatment. All receptors come from a human donor with chronic lymphocytic leukemia. Each CDR3 is given with its conserved first and last residue. Each record gives: J gene, V gene, D gene, clone size, CDR3 DNA, CDR3 protein. A D gene is named only where the DNA matches it firmly. Only some rows state a clone size, as once, few, many or a class for expanded clones.

>TRBJ1-1|TRBV6-1|NA|NA
TGTGCCAGCAGTGCACATAGTGAAGCTTTCTTT
CASSAHSEAFF
>TRBJ1-3|TRBV19|NA|NA
TGTGCCAGTAGTATGGACAGAGCGGAGTGGGGAAACACCATATATTTT
CASSMDRAEWGNTIYF
>TRBJ2-5|TRBV30|NA|NA
TGTGCCTGGACCGACGGCCTAGCGAGTACGTCGGAGACCCAGTACTTC
CAWTDGLASTSETQYF
>TRBJ2-1|TRBV29-1|NA|NA
TGCAGCGTTTTGCTGTACAATGAGCAGTTCTTC
CSVLLYNEQFF
>TRBJ2-5|TRBV4-3|TRBD2|NA
TGCGCCAGCAGCCAAGGGAGCGGGAGAGGAGGAGAGACCCAGTACTTC
CASSQGSGRGGETQYF
>TRBJ1-3|TRBV7-2|NA|NA
TGTGCCAGCAGCTTTATCGAGGGACCTGGAAACACCATATATTTT
CASSFIEGPGNTIYF
>TRBJ2-3|TRBV7-2|NA|NA
TGTGCCAGCAACGAAAGAGGGCGGACTACAGATACGCAGTATTTT
CASNERGRTTDTQYF
>TRBJ2-7|TRBV10-2|TRBD1|once
TGCGCCAGCAGTGAAGTGACAGGGGGCTACGAGCAGTACTTC
CASSEVTGGYEQYF
>TRBJ1-5|TRBV27|NA|NA
TGTGCCAGCAGTTTAGGGGGCGAAGGCAATCAGCCCCAGCATTTT
CASSLGGEGNQPQHF
>TRBJ2-3|TRBV6-1|NA|NA
TGTGCCAGCAGTGCTCCTAGCACAGATACGCAGTATTTT
CASSAPSTDTQYF
>TRBJ2-3|TRBV29-1|NA|NA
TGCAGCGTCAGACCCCCCACGGGCTCAGATACGCAGTATTTT
CSVRPPTGSDTQYF
>TRBJ1-5|TRBV5-8|NA|once
TGTGCCAGCAGCTTGCATGGGGGCCAGCCCCAGCATTTT
CASSLHGGQPQHF
>TRBJ1-5|TRBV4-1|TRBD1|NA
TGCGCCAGCAGCCAAGAGAGGACAGGGGTGGGACGCAATCAGCCCCAGCATTTT
CASSQERTGVGRNQPQHF
>TRBJ2-5|TRBV5-1|NA|NA
TGCGCCAGCAGCTTCGTTGGGGACTTAGAGACCCAGTACTTC
CASSFVGDLETQYF
>TRBJ2-1|TRBV5-1|TRBD1|NA
TGCGCCCCGGGGACAGCGCATGAGCAGTTCTTC
CAPGTAHEQFF
>TRBJ2-7|TRBV14|TRBD1|NA
TGTGCCAGCAGCCGGACAGGGAGATCCTACGAGCAGTACTTC
CASSRTGRSYEQYF
>TRBJ2-7|TRBV15|NA|NA
TGTGCCACCAGCAGAGATGCCAGCTCCTACGAGCAGTACTTC
CATSRDASSYEQYF
>TRBJ2-5|TRBV15|NA|NA
TGTGCCACCAGCAGAGTACAGGGTTTCCAAGAGACCCAGTACTTC
CATSRVQGFQETQYF
>TRBJ1-2|TRBV6-1|NA|NA
TGTGCCAGCAGTAGGTATGGCTACACCTTC
CASSRYGYTF
>TRBJ2-5|TRBV25-1|NA|NA
TGTGCCAGCAACCCCACCAATCAAGAGACCCAGTACTTC
CASNPTNQETQYF
>TRBJ1-4|TRBV5-1|NA|NA
TGCGCCAGCAGCTCTACGGCAAAGATTAATGAAAAACTGTTTTTT
CASSSTAKINEKLFF
>TRBJ1-1|TRBV28|NA|few
TGTGCCAGCAGGACCTTGAACACTGAAGCTTTCTTT
CASRTLNTEAFF
>TRBJ1-2|TRBV9|NA|NA
TGTGCCAGCAGCGAAATGGTGAAAGCTAACTATGGCTACACCTTC
CASSEMVKANYGYTF
>TRBJ1-2|TRBV5-1|NA|NA
TGCGCCAGCAGCTTGGAGACGGGGAGGGGTGGAGGCTACACCTTC
CASSLETGRGGGYTF
>TRBJ2-1|TRBV27|TRBD2|NA
TGTGCCAGCAGTCCGGGGCTAGCGGGAGACAATGAGCAGTTCTTC
CASSPGLAGDNEQFF
>TRBJ2-3|TRBV28|NA|NA
TGTGCCAGCAGTTTACAGGGGGAGGCCCCCCAGGATACGCAGTATTTT
CASSLQGEAPQDTQYF
>TRBJ2-7|TRBV30|NA|few
TGTGCCTGGAGTATTGGAACGACACGGGCTGAAGAGCAGTACTTC
CAWSIGTTRAEEQYF
>TRBJ1-2|TRBV19|TRBD1|NA
TGTGCCAGTAGGGGACAGGGCATCAATGGCTACACCTTC
CASRGQGINGYTF
>TRBJ1-5|TRBV19|NA|NA
TGTGCCAGTAGCCTTGATAGCAATCAGCCCCAGCATTTT
CASSLDSNQPQHF
>TRBJ1-2|TRBV6-5|NA|NA
TGTGCCAGCAGTTACTCGAACTATGGCTACACCTTC
CASSYSNYGYTF
>TRBJ2-7|TRBV10-3|NA|NA
TGTGCCATCACAACAGCCTACGAGCAGTACTTC
CAITTAYEQYF
>TRBJ2-2|TRBV30|TRBD1|NA
TGTGCCTGGAGTCCACCTTACAGGACAGGGCGTGGGGAGCTGTTTTTT
CAWSPPYRTGRGELFF
>TRBJ1-5|TRBV10-1|NA|NA
TGCGCCAGCAGTGAGGGGAATCAGCCCCAGCATTTT
CASSEGNQPQHF
>TRBJ1-5|TRBV7-8|NA|few
TGTGCCAGCAGCTTAGGACACTTCAATCAGCCCCAGCATTTT
CASSLGHFNQPQHF
>TRBJ2-7|TRBV5-1|TRBD1|once
TGCGCCAGCAGCTTTGACAGGGTTGGGTACGAGCAGTACTTC
CASSFDRVGYEQYF
>TRBJ1-1|TRBV15|TRBD1|NA
TGTGCCATAGACAGGGGGCAGGATAACACTGAAGCTTTCTTT
CAIDRGQDNTEAFF
>TRBJ1-5|TRBV5-6|TRBD1|NA
TGTGCCAGCAGCCAGGGACAGGTTGGACCCCAGCATTTT
CASSQGQVGPQHF
>TRBJ2-2|TRBV6-5|TRBD2|NA
TGTGCCAGCAGTTACCCCGGGACTAGCGGCACCGGGGAGCTGTTTTTT
CASSYPGTSGTGELFF
>TRBJ2-7|TRBV5-6|NA|NA
TGTGCCAGCAGCTTGTCTACGGCCGGGTATAGCGAGCAGTACTTC
CASSLSTAGYSEQYF
>TRBJ1-4|TRBV4-1|NA|NA
TGCGCCAGCAGCCTGGGGGAGTGGGAAACTAATGAAAAACTGTTTTTT
CASSLGEWETNEKLFF
>TRBJ2-7|TRBV30|NA|NA
TGTGCCTGGAGTTTTGGGAGGGAGCAGTACTTC
CAWSFGREQYF
>TRBJ1-3|TRBV13|NA|NA
TGTGCCAGCAGCGATACAGGGTCTGGAAACACCATATATTTT
CASSDTGSGNTIYF
>TRBJ1-2|TRBV13|NA|few
TGTGCCAGCAGCCTCGGGACCGTCGTAGGTGGCTACACCTTC
CASSLGTVVGGYTF
>TRBJ2-5|TRBV29-1|NA|NA
TGCAGCGCCCGGGACCTTCAAGAGACCCAGTACTTC
CSARDLQETQYF
>TRBJ2-5|TRBV27|NA|NA
TGTGCCAGCAACGTACAGGGGAGGAAGGCAGAGACCCAGTACTTC
CASNVQGRKAETQYF
>TRBJ2-6|TRBV29-1|TRBD1|NA
TGCAGCGCGGCCAATACAGGGGTAGGGGCCAACGTCCTGACTTTC
CSAANTGVGANVLTF
>TRBJ2-7|TRBV2|NA|few
TGTGCTATTGGGGGGGCAGAAGTCTACGAGCAGTACTTC
CAIGGAEVYEQYF
>TRBJ2-1|TRBV9|NA|NA
TGTGCCAGCAGCCCAAGGATGAGCCCCAGCTCCTACAATGAGCAGTTCTTC
CASSPRMSPSSYNEQFF
>TRBJ2-1|TRBV4-1|NA|few
TGCGCCAGCAGCCAAGAAGGCTACAATGAGCAGTTCTTC
CASSQEGYNEQFF
>TRBJ2-7|TRBV4-1|NA|NA
TGCGCCAGCAGCCAACGCGAAACGGGGGAGCAGTACTTC
CASSQRETGEQYF
>TRBJ1-1|TRBV28|NA|NA
TGTGCCAGCAGTTCCCCCCGGGGGACAAACACTGAAGCTTTCTTT
CASSSPRGTNTEAFF
>TRBJ2-3|TRBV9|NA|few
TGTGCCAGCAGCGTAGGAAGGGCAGGGGCCACGAGCACAGATACGCAGTATTTT
CASSVGRAGATSTDTQYF
>TRBJ2-7|TRBV6-1|TRBD1|NA
TGTGCCAGCAGTCCCAGTACGGGCAGGGGGCGAGAGCAGTACTTC
CASSPSTGRGREQYF
>TRBJ2-7|TRBV6-5|TRBD1|few
TGTGCCAGCAGATTGACAGGGAAGTCATACGAGCAGTACTTC
CASRLTGKSYEQYF
>TRBJ1-2|TRBV28|NA|few
TGTGCCAGCAGTTTAACCCTGGACTTAGGCGGCAATGGCTACACCTTC
CASSLTLDLGGNGYTF
>TRBJ2-1|TRBV27|TRBD2|few
TGTGCCAGCAGTTTTCTAGCGGGAGGGCCCTATGAGCAGTTCTTC
CASSFLAGGPYEQFF
>TRBJ2-3|TRBV30|NA|NA
TGTGCCTGGAGTATCGTCCTAGATACGCAGTATTTT
CAWSIVLDTQYF